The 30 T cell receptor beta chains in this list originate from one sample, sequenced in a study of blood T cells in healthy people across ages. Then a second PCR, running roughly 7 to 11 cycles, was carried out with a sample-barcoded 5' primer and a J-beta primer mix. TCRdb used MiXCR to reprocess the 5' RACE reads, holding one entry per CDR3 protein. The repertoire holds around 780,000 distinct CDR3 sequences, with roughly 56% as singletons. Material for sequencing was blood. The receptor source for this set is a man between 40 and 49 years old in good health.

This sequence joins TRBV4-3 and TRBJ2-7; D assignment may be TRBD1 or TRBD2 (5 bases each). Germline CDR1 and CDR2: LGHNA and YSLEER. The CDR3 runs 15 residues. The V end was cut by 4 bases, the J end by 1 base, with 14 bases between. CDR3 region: CASSRRDGGSYEQYF. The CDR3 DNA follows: TGCGCCAGCAGCCGAAGGGACGGAGGATCCTACGAGCAGTACTTC.

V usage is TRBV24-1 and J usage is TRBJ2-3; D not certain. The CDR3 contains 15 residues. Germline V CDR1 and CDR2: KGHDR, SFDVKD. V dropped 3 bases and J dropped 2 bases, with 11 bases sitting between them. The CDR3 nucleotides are TGTGCCACCAGTGATGTTCGGCAACCCACAGATACGCAGTATTTT. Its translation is CATSDVRQPTDTQYF.

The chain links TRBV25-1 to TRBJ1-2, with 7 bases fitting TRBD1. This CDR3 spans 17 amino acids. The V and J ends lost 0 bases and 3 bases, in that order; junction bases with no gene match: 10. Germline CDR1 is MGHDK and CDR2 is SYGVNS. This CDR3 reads CASSEYGTRGADYGYTF. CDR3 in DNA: TGTGCCAGCAGTGAATACGGGACCAGGGGGGCTGACTATGGCTACACCTTC.

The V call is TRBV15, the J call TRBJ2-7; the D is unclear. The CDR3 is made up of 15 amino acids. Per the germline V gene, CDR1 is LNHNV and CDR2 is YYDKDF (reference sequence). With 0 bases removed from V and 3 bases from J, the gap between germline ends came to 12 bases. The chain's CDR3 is CATSREDWEDYEQYF. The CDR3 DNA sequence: TGTGCCACCAGCAGAGAGGATTGGGAAGACTACGAGCAGTACTTC.

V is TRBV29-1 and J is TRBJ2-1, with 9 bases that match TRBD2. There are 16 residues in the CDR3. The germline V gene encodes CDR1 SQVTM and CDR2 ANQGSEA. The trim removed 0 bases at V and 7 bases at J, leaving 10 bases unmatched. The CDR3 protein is CSVEDLGLAGSNEQFF. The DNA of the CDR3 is TGCAGCGTTGAAGACTTGGGCCTAGCGGGATCAAATGAGCAGTTCTTC.

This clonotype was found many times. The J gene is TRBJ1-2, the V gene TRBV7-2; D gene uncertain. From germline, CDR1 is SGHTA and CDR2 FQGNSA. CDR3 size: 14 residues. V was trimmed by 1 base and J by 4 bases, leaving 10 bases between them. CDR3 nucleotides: TGTGCCAGCAGCTTAGGCGTGGGGAGCTATGGCTACACCTTC. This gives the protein CASSLGVGSYGYTF.

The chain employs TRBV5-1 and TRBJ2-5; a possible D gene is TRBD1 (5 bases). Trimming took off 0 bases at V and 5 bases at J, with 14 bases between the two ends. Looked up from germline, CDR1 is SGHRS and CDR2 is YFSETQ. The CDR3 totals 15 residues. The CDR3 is CASSLEGYQGETQYF. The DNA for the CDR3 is TGCGCCAGCAGCTTGGAGGGTTACCAGGGCGAGACCCAGTACTTC.

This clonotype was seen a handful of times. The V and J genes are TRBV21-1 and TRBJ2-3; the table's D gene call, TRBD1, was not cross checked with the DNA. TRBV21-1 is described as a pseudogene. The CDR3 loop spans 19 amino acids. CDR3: CASTPSPARDGRITDTQYF. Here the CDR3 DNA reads TGTGCCAGCACCCCTTCCCCCGCACGCGACGGCAGAATCACAGATACGCAGTATTTT.

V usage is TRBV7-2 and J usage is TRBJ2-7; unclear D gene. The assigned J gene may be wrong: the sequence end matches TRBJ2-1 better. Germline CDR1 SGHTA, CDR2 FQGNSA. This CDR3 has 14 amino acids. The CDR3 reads CASSFDPTGRKQFF. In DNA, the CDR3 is TGTGCCAGCAGCTTTGATCCTACTGGTCGTAAGCAGTTCTTC.

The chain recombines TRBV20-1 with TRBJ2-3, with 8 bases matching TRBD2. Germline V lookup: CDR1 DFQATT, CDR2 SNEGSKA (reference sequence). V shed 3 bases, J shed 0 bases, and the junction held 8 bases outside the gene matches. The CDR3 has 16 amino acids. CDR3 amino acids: CSARMVAGYSTDTQYF. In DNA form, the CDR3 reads TGCAGTGCTAGGATGGTAGCGGGATATAGCACAGATACGCAGTATTTT.

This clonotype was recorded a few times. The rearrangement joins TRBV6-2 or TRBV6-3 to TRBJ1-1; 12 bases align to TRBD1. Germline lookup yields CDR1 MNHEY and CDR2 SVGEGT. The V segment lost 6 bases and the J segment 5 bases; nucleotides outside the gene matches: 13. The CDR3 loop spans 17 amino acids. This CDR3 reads CASRPTGTGGAVTEAFF. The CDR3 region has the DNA TGTGCCAGCAGACCGACCGGGACAGGGGGCGCCGTAACTGAAGCTTTCTTT.

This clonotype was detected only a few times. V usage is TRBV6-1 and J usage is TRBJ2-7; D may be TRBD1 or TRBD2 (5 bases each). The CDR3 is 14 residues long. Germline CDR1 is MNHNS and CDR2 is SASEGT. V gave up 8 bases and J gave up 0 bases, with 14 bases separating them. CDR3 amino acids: CASRSGRDSYEQYF. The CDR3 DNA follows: TGTGCCAGCCGCTCGGGACGGGACTCCTACGAGCAGTACTTC.

The CDR3 spells CASSLPIPDTQYF. CDR3 DNA: TGTGCCAGCAGTTTACCAATCCCAGATACGCAGTATTTT. This chain connects TRBV12-3 or TRBV12-4 to TRBJ2-3; D not certain. The CDR3 has 13 residues. Trimming stripped 2 bases from V and 4 bases from J, with 7 bases between.

The CDR3 DNA reads TGTGCCAGCAGTCCGTACTCCAACAGGAAGGGTGAGCAGTACTTC. The encoded protein is CASSPYSNRKGEQYF. The chain has TRBV27 and TRBJ2-5, with D perhaps TRBD1 (5 bases). This CDR3 has 15 amino acids. Looked up from germline, CDR1 is MNHEY and CDR2 is SMNVEV (reference sequence). The V end lost 5 bases, the J end lost 11 bases, and 24 bases lay between the germline ends.

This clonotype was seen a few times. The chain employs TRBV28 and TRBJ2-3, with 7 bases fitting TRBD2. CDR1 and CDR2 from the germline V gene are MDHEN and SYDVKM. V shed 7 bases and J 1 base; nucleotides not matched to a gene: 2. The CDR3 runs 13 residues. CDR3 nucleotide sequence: TGTGCCAGCATCACTAGCGGCACAGATACGCAGTATTTT. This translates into CASITSGTDTQYF.

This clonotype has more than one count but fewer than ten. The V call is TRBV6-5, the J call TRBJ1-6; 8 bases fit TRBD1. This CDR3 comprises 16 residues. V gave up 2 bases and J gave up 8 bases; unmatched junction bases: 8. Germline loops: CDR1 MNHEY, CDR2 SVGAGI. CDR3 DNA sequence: TGTGCCAGCAGTTACGTACTGCTGGGACAGGATTCACCCCTCCACTTT. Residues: CASSYVLLGQDSPLHF.

This CDR3 is CASSPRGQGGTGELFF. CDR3 DNA sequence: TGTGCCAGCAGCCCTCGCGGACAGGGAGGAACCGGGGAGCTGTTTTTT. The rearrangement joins TRBV7-3 to TRBJ2-2, with TRBD1 matching 8 bases. Trimming removed 5 bases from V and 5 bases from J; junction bases left unmatched: 10. Germline V gene sequence: CDR1 SGHTA, CDR2 FQGTGA. The CDR3 extends over 16 amino acids.

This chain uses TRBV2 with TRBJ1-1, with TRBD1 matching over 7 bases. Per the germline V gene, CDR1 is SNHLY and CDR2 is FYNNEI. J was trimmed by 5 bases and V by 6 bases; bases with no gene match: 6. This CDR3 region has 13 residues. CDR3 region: CASRETGRTEAFF. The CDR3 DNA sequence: TGTGCCAGCAGGGAGACAGGGAGAACTGAAGCTTTCTTT.

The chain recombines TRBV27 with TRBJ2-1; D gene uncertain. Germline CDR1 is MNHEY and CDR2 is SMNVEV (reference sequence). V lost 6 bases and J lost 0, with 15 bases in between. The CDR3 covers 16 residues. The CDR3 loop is CASRPGGPSSYNEQFF. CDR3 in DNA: TGTGCCAGCAGACCTGGCGGACCGAGCTCCTACAATGAGCAGTTCTTC.

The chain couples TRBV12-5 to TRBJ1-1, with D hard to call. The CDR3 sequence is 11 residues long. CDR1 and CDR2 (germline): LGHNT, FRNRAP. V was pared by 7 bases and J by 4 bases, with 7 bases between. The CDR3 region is CASVGGTEAFF. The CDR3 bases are TGTGCTAGTGTCGGTGGCACTGAAGCTTTCTTT.

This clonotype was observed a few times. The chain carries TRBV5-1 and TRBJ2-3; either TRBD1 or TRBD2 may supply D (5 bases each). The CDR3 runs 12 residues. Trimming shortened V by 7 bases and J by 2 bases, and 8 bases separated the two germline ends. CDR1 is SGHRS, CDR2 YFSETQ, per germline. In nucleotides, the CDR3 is TGCGCCAGCGGGGGAATCACAGATACGCAGTATTTT. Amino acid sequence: CASGGITDTQYF.

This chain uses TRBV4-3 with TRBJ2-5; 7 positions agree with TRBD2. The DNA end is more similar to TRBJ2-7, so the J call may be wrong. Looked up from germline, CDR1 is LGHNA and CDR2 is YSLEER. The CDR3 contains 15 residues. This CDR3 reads CASSQGASGIYEQYF. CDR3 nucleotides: TGCGCCAGCAGCCAAGGGGCCAGCGGGATTTACGAGCAGTACTTC.

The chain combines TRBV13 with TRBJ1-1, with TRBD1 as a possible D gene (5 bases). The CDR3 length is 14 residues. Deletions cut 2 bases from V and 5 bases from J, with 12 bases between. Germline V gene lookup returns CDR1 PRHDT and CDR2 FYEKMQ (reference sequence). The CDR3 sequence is CASSLQGTRTEAFF. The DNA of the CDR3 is TGTGCCAGCAGCTTACAGGGTACAAGGACTGAAGCTTTCTTT.

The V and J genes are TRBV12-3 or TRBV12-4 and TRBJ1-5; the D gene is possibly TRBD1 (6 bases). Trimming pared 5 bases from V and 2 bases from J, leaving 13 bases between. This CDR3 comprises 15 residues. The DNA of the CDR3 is TGTGCCAGCAGTCAGACAGGAGCCGGCAATCAGCCCCAGCATTTT. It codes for CASSQTGAGNQPQHF.

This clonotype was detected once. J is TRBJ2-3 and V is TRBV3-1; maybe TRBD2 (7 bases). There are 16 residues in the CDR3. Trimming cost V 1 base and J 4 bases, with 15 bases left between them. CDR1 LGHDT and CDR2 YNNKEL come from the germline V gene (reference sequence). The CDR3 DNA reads TGTGCCAGCAGCCAAGGTTTGGGGGGGGCCCCAGATACGCAGTATTTT. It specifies CASSQGLGGAPDTQYF.

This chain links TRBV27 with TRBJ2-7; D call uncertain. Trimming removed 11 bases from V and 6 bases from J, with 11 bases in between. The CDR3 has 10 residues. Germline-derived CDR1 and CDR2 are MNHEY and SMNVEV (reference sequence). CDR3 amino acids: CAPRLPEQYF. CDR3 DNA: TGTGCCCCCCGGTTGCCCGAGCAGTACTTC.

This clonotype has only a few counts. CDR3 protein: CASSQAVATGEAFF. CDR3 bases: TGTGCCAGCAGCCAGGCAGTAGCTACAGGTGAAGCTTTCTTT. The chain is built from TRBV14 and TRBJ1-1; tentative D call: TRBD1 (5 bases). There are 14 residues in the CDR3. The ends were cut back, 3 bases at V and 7 bases at J, with 15 bases in the middle. Germline V gene data show CDR1 as SGHDN and CDR2 as FVKESK.

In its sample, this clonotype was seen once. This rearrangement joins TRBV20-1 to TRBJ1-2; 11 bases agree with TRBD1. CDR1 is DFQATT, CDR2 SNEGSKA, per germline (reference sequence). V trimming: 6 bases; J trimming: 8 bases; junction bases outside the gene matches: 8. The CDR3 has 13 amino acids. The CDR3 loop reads CSAWTGGAGGYTF. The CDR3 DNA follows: TGCAGTGCCTGGACAGGGGGCGCCGGGGGCTACACCTTC.

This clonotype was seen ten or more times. The DNA of the CDR3 is TGTGCCAGCTCACCCCGGCCCCGGGAGACCCAGTACTTC. This gives the protein CASSPRPRETQYF. V is TRBV18 and J is TRBJ2-5; D remains unclear. Germline CDR1 and CDR2: KGHSH and LQKENI. Trimming left V 3 bases short and J 5 bases short, with 10 bases between. This CDR3 is 13 amino acids long.

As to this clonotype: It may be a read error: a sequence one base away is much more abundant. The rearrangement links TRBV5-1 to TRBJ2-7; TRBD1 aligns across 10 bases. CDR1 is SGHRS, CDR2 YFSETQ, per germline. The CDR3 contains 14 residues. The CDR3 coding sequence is TGCGCCCGCAGCCCCTGGGACAGGGGCTACGAGCAGTACTTC. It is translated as CARSPWDRGYEQYF.